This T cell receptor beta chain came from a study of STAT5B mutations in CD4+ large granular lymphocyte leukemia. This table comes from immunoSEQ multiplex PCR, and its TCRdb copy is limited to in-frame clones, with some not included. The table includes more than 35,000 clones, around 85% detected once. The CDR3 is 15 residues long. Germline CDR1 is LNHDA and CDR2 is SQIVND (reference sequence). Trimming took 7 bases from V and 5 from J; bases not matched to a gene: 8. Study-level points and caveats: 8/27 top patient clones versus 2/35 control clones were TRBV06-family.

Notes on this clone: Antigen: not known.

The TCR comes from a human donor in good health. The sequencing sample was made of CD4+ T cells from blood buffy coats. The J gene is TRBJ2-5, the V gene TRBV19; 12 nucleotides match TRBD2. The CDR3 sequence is CASTSSGGAWETQYF. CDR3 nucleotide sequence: TGTGCCAGTACCTCTAGCGGGGGGGCTTGGGAGACCCAGTACTTC. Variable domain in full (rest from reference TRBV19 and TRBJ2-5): DGGITQSPKYLFRKEGQNVTLSCEQNLNHDAMYWYRQDPGQGLRLIYYSQIVNDFQKGDIAEGYSVSREKKESFPLTVTSAQKNPTAFYLCASTSSGGAWETQYFGPGTRLLVL.